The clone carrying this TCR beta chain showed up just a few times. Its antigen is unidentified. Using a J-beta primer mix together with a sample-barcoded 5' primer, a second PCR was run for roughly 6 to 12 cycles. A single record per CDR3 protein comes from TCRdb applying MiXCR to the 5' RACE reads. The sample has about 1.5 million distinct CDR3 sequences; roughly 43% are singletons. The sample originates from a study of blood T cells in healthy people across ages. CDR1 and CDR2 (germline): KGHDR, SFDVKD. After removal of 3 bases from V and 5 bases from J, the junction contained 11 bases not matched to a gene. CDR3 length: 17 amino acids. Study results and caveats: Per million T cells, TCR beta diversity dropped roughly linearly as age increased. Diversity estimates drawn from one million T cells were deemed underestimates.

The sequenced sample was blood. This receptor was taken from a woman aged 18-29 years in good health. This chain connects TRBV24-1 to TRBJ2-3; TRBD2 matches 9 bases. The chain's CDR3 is CATSDPRGSGGLDTQYF. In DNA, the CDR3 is TGTGCCACCAGTGATCCTCGGGGGAGCGGGGGGCTAGATACGCAGTATTTT.